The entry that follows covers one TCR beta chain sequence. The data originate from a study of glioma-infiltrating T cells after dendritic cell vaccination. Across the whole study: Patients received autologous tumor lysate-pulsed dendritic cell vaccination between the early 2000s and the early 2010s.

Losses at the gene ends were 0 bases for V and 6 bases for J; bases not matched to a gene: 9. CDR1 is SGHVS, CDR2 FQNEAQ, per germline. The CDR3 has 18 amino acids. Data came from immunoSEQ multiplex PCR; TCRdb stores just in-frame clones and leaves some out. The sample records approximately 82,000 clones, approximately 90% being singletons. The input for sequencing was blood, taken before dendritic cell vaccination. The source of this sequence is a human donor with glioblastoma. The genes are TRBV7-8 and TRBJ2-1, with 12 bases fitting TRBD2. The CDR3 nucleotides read TGTGCCAGCAGCTTAGCCCCGGTGGCTAGCGGGAGGGTCAATGAGCAGTTCTTC. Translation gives CASSLAPVASGRVNEQFF.